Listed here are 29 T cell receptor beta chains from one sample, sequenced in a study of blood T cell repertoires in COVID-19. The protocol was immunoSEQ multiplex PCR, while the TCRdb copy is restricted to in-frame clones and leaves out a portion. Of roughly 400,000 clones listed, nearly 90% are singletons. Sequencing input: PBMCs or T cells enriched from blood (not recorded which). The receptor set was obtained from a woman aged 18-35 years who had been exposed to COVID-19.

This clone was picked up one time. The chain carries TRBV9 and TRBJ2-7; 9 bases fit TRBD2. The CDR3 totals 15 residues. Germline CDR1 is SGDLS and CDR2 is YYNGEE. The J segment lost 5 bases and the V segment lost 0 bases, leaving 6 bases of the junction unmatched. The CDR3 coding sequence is TGTGCCAGCAGCGTAGATGAGCGGGGGGCCCACGAGCAGTACTTC. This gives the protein CASSVDERGAHEQYF.

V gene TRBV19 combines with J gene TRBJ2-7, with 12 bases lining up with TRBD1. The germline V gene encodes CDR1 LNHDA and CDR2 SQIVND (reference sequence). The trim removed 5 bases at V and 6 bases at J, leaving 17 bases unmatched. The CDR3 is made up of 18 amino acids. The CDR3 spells CASSSRDRGLYRASEQYF. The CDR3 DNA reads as TGTGCCAGTAGTTCCCGGGACAGGGGGCTATATCGGGCGTCCGAGCAGTACTTC.

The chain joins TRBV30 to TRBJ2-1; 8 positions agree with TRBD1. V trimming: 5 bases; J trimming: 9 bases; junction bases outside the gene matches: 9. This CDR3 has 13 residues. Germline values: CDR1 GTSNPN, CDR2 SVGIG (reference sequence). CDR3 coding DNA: TGTGCCTGGGCTGACAGGGGCCCCCGTGAGCAGTTCTTC. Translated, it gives CAWADRGPREQFF.

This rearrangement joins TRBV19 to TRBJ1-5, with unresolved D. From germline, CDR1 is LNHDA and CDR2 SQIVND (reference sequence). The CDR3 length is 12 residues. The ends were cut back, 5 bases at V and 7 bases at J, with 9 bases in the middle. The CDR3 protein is CASSLLNQPQHF. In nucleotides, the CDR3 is TGTGCCAGTAGTCTCCTAAACCAGCCCCAGCATTTT.

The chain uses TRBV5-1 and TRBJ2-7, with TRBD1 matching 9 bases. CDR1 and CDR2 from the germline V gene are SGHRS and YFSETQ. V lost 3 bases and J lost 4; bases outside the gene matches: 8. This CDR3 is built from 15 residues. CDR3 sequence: CASSSRQGGMYEQYF. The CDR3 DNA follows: TGCGCCAGCAGCTCCAGACAGGGGGGAATGTACGAGCAGTACTTC. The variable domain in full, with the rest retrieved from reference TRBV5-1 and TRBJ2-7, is KAGVTQTPRYLIKTRGQQVTLSCSPISGHRSVSWYQQTPGQGLQFLFEYFSETQRNKGNFPGRFSGRQFSNSRSEMNVSTLELGDSALYLCASSSRQGGMYEQYFGPGTRLTVT.

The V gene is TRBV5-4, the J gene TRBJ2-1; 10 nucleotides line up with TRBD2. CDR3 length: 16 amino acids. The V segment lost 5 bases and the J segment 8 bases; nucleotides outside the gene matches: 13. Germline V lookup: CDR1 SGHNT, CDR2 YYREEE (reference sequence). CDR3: CASRGPAGGPVDEQFF. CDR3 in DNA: TGTGCCAGCAGGGGTCCAGCGGGAGGGCCCGTAGATGAGCAGTTCTTC.

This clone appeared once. In nucleotides, the CDR3 is TGTGCCAGCCGACGGGGCGGGAGTACCTACGAGCAGTACTTC. Amino acids: CASRRGGSTYEQYF. The genes are TRBV5-6 and TRBJ2-7; the match to TRBD2 covers 7 bases. This CDR3 is 14 amino acids long. Germline loops: CDR1 SGHDT, CDR2 YYEEEE. J gave up 2 bases and V 7 bases, and 9 bases lay outside the gene matches.

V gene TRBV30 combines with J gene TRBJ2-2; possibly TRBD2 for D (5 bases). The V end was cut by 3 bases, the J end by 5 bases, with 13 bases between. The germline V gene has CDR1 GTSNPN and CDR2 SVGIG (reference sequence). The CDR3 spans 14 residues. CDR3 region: CAWSGPGETGELFF. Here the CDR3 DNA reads TGTGCCTGGAGCGGGCCCGGGGAGACCGGGGAGCTGTTTTTT.

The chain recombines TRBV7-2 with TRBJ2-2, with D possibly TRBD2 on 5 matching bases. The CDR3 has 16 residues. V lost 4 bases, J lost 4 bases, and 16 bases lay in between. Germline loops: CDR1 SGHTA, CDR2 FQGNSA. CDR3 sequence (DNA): TGTGCCAGCAGCTCCACCGTATGGGCGGGCACCGGGGAGCTGTTTTTT. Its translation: CASSSTVWAGTGELFF. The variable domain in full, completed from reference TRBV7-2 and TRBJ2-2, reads GAGVSQSPSNKVTEKGKDVELRCDPISGHTALYWYRQSLGQGLEFLIYFQGNSAPDKSGLPSDRFSAERTGGSVSTLTIQRTQQEDSAVYLCASSSTVWAGTGELFFGEGSRLTVL.

CDR3 sequence reads: CASFPGTGMNTEAFF. The CDR3 nucleotides read TGTGCCAGTTTCCCTGGGACAGGTATGAACACTGAAGCTTTCTTT. The rearrangement uses TRBV19 and TRBJ1-1; 8 bases line up with TRBD1. With V trimmed by 8 bases and J by 0 bases, 8 bases remained unmatched. The CDR3 spans 15 residues. The germline V gene has CDR1 LNHDA and CDR2 SQIVND (reference sequence).

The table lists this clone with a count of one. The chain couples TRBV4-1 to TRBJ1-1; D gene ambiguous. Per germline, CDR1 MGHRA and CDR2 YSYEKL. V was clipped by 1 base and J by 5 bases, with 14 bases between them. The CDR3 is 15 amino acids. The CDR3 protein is CASSQGSLRWTEAFF. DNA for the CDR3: TGCGCCAGCAGCCAAGGTAGCCTACGGTGGACTGAAGCTTTCTTT.

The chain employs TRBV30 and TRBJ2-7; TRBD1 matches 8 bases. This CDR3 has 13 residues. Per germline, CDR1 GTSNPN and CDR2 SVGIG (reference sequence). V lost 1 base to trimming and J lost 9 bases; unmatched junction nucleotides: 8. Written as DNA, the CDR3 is TGTGCCTGGAGTGGAGCAGGGGGCGGTGCGCAGTACTTC. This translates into CAWSGAGGGAQYF.

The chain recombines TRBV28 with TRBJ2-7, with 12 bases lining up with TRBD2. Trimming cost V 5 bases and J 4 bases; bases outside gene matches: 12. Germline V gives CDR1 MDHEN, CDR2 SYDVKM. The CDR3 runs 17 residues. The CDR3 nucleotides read TGTGCCAGCAGTCCATCATCTAGCGGGAGGGCGGCGTACGAGCAGTACTTC. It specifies CASSPSSSGRAAYEQYF.

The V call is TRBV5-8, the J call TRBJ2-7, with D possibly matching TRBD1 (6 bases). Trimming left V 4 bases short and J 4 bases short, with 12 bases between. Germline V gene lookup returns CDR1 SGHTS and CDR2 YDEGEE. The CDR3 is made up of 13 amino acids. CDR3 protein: CASSRTALYEQYF. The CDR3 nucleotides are TGTGCCAGCAGCAGGACAGCCCTATACGAGCAGTACTTC. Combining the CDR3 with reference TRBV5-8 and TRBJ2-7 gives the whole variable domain EAGVTQSPTHLIKTRGQQATLRCSPISGHTSVYWYQQALGLGLQFLLWYDEGEERNRGNFPPRFSGRQFPNYSSELNVNALELEDSALYLCASSRTALYEQYFGPGTRLTVT.

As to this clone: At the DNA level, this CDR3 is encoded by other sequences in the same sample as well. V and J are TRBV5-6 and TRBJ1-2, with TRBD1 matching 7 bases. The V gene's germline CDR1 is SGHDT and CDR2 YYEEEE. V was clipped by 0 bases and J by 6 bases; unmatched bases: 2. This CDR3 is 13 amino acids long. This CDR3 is CASSLGQGDGYTF. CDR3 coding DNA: TGTGCCAGCAGCTTGGGACAGGGCGATGGCTACACCTTC.

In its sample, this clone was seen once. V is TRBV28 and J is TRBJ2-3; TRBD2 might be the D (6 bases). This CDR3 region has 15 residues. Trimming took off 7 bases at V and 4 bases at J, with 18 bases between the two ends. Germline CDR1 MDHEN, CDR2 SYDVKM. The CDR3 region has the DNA TGTGCCAGCACAGAGGCGGGGTCGACGTCAGATACGCAGTATTTT. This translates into CASTEAGSTSDTQYF. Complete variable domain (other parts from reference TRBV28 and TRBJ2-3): DVKVTQSSRYLVKRTGEKVFLECVQDMDHENMFWYRQDPGLGLRLIYFSYDVKMKEKGDIPEGYSVSREKKERFSLILESASTNQTSMYLCASTEAGSTSDTQYFGPGTRLTVL.

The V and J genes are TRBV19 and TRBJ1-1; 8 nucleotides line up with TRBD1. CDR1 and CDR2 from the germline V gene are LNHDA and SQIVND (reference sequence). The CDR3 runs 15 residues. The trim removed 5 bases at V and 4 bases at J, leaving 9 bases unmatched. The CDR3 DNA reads TGTGCCAGTAGTCCAAATACAGGGGGGCGCACTGAAGCTTTCTTT. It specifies CASSPNTGGRTEAFF.

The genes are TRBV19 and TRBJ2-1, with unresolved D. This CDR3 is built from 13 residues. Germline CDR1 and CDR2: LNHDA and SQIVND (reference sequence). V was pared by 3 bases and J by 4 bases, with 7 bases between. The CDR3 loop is CASSMVVYNEQFF. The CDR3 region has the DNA TGTGCCAGTAGTATGGTAGTGTACAATGAGCAGTTCTTC.

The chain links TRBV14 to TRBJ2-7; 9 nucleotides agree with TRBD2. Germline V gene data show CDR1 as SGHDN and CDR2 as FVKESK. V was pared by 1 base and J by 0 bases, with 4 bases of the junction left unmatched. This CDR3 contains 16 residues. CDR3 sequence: CASSQGTSVPSYEQYF. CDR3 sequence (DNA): TGTGCCAGCAGCCAAGGGACTAGCGTCCCCTCCTACGAGCAGTACTTC.

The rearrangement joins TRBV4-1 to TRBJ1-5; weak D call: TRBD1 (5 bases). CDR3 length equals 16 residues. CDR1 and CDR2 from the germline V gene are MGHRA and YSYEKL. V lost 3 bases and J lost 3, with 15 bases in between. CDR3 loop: CASSQEGQLLNQPQHF. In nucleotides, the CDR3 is TGCGCCAGCAGCCAGGAGGGGCAACTACTCAATCAGCCCCAGCATTTT.

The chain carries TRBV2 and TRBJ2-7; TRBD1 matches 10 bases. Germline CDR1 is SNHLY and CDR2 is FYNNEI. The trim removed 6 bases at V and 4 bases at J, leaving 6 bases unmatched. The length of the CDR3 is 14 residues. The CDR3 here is CASSEGQGRYEQYF. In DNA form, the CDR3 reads TGTGCCAGCAGCGAGGGACAGGGGCGTTACGAGCAGTACTTC.

The CDR3 sequence is CASSQAEGRGYTF. The CDR3 region has the DNA TGTGCCAGCAGCCAAGCGGAGGGCAGGGGCTACACCTTC. The V call is TRBV3-1 (or the pseudogene TRBV3-2), the J call TRBJ1-2; no clear D. V lost 1 base, J lost 8 bases, and 11 bases lay in between. CDR1 and CDR2 from the germline V gene are LGHDT and YNNKEL (reference sequence). CDR3 length: 13 amino acids.

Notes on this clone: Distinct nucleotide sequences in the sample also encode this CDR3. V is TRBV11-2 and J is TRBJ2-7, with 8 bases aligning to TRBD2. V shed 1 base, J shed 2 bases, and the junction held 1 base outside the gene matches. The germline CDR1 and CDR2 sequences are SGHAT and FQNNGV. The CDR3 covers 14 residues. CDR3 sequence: CASSLAGGPYEQYF. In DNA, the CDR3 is TGTGCCAGCAGCTTAGCGGGAGGGCCCTACGAGCAGTACTTC.

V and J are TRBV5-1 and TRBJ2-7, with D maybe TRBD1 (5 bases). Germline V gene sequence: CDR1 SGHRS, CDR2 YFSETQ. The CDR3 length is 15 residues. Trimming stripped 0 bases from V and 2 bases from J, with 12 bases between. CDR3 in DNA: TGCGCCAGCAGCTTGGAGCCCCAGGGCCCCTACGAGCAGTACTTC. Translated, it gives CASSLEPQGPYEQYF.

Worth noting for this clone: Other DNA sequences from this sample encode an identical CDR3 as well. The chain's CDR3 is CASSLAAGNTEAFF. In nucleotides, the CDR3 is TGTGCCAGCAGCTTAGCCGCCGGGAACACTGAAGCTTTCTTT. The chain uses TRBV7-2 and TRBJ1-1; no reliable D call. The germline V gene encodes CDR1 SGHTA and CDR2 FQGNSA. This CDR3 has 14 residues. Trimming removed 0 bases from V and 1 base from J, with 6 bases in between.

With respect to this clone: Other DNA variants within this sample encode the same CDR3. CDR3 DNA: TGTGCCAGCAGCCTCGGAGTAGCGGGAAACAATGAGCAGTTCTTC. Translation: CASSLGVAGNNEQFF. The chain links TRBV27 to TRBJ2-1; 8 nucleotides match TRBD2. J was trimmed by 5 bases and V by 6 bases; bases with no gene match: 9. This CDR3 has 15 amino acids. Per the germline V gene, CDR1 is MNHEY and CDR2 is SMNVEV (reference sequence).

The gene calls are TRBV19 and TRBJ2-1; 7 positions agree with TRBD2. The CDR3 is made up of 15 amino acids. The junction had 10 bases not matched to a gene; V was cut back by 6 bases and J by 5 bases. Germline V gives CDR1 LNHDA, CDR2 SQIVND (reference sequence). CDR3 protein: CASSPGAGRDNEQFF. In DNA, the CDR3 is TGTGCCAGTAGCCCAGGAGCGGGAAGGGACAATGAGCAGTTCTTC.

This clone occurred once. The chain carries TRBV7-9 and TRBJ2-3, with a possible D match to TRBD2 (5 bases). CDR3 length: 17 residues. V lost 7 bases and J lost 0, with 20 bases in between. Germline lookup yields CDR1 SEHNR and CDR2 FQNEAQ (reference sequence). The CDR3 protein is CASNYGDRKGSTDTQYF. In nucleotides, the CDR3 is TGTGCCAGCAACTACGGGGATCGTAAGGGTAGCACAGATACGCAGTATTTT.

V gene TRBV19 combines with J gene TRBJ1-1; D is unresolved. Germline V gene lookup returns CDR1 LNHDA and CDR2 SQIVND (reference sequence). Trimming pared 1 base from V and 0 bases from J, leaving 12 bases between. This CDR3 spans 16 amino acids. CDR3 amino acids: CASSIGTYSMNTEAFF. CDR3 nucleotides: TGTGCCAGTAGTATAGGTACCTACTCAATGAACACTGAAGCTTTCTTT.